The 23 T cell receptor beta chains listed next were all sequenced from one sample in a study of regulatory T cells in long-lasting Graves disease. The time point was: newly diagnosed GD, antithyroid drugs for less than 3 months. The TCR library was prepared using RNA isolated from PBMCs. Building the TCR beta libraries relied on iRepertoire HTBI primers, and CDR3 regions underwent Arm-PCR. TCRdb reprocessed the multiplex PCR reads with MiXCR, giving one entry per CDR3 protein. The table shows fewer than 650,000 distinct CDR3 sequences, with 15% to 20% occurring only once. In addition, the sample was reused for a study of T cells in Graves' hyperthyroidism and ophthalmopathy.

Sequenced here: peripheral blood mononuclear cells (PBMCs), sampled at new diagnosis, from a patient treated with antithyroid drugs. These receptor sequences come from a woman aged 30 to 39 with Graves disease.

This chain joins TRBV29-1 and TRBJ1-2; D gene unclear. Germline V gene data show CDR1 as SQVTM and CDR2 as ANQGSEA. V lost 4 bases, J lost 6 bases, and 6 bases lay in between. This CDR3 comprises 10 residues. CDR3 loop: CSVGRDGYTF. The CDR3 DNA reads TGCAGCGTTGGACGGGATGGCTACACCTTC.

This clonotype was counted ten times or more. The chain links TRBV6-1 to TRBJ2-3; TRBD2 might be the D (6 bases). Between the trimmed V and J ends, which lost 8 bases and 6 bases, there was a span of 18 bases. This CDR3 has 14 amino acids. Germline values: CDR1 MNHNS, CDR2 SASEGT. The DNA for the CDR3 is TGTGCCAGCCGGGACTTGGGGGAATCCGATACGCAGTATTTT. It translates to CASRDLGESDTQYF.

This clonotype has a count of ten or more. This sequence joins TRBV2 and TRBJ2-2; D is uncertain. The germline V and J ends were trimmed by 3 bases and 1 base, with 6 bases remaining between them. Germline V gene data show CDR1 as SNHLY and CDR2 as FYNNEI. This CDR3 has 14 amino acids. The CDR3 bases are TGTGCCAGCAGTGACGTAGGGAACACCGGGGAGCTGTTTTTT. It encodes CASSDVGNTGELFF. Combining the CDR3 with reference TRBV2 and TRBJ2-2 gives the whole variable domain EPEVTQTPSHQVTQMGQEVILRCVPISNHLYFYWYRQILGQKVEFLVSFYNNEISEKSEIFDDQFSVERPDGSNFTLKIRSTKLEDSAMYFCASSDVGNTGELFFGEGSRLTVL.

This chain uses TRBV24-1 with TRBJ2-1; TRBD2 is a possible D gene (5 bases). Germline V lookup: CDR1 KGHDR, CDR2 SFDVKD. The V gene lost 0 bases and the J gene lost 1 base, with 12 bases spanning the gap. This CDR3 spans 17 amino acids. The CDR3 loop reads CATSDLIERLSYNEQFF. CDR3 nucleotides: TGTGCCACCAGTGATTTGATTGAGCGGCTTTCCTACAATGAGCAGTTCTTC.

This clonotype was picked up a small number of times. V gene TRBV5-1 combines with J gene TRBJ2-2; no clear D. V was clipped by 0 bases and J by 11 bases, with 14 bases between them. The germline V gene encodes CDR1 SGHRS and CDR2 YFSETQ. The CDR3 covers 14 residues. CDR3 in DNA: TGCGCCAGCAGCTTGGCCACGGCGGTGGGCGAGCTGTTTTTT. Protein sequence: CASSLATAVGELFF.

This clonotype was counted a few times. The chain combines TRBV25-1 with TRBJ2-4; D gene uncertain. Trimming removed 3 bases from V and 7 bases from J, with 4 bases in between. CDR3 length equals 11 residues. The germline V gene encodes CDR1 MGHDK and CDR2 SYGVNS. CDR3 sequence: CASSEKNIQYF. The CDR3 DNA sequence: TGTGCCAGCAGTGAGAAGAACATTCAGTACTTC.

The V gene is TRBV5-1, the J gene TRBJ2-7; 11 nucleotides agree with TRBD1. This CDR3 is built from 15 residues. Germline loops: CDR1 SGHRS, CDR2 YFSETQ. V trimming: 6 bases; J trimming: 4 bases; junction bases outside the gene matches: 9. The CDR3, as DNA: TGCGCCAGCACCCCGGGACAGGGGGGGAGGTACGAGCAGTACTTC. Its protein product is CASTPGQGGRYEQYF.

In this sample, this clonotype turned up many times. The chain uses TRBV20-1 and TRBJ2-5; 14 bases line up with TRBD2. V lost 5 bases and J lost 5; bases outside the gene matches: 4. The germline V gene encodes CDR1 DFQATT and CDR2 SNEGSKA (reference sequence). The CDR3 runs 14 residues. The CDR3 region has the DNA TGCAGTGCTGCCGGGACTAGCGGGAGTGAGACCCAGTACTTC. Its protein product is CSAAGTSGSETQYF.

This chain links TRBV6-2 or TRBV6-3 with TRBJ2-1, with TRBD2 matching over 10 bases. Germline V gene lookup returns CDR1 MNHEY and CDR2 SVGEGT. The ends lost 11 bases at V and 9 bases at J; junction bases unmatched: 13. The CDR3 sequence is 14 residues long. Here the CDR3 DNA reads TGTGCCTCTAAGGCCGACAGCGGGGGGGCTGAGCAGTTCTTC. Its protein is CASKADSGGAEQFF.

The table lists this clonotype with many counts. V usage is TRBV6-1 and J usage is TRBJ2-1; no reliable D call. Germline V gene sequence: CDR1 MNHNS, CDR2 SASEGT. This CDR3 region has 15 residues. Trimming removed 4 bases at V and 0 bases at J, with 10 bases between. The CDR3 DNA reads TGTGCCAGCAGTGCTGACCCCAGCTCCTACAATGAGCAGTTCTTC. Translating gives CASSADPSSYNEQFF.

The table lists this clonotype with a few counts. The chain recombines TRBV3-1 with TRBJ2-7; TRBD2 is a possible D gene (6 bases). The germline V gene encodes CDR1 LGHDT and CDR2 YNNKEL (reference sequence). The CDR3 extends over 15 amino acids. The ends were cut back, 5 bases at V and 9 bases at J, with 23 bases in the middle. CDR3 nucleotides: TGTGCCAGCAGCTCCTCCGGGAGAGGGGAGTTAGGGCAGTACTTC. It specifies CASSSSGRGELGQYF.

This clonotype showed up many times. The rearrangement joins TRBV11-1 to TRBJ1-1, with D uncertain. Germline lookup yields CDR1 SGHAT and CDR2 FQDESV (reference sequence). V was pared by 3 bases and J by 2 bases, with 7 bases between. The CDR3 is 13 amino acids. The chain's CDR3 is CASSLRANTEAFF. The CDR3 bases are TGTGCCAGCAGCTTGAGGGCTAACACTGAAGCTTTCTTT.

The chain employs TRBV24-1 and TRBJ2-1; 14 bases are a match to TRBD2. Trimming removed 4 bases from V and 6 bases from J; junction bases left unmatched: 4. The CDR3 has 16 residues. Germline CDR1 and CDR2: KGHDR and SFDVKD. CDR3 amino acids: CATSDSTSGRANEQFF. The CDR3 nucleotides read TGTGCCACCAGTGACTCGACTAGCGGGAGGGCCAATGAGCAGTTCTTC.

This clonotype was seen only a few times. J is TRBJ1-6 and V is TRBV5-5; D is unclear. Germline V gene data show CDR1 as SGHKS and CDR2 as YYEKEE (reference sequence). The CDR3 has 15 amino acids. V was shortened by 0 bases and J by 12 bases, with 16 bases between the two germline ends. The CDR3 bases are TGTGCCAGCAGCTTGGGGGAGTTAACCCAGAAACCCCTCCACTTT. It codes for CASSLGELTQKPLHF. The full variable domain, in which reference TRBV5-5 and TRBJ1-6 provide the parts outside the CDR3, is DAGVTQSPTHLIKTRGQQVTLRCSPISGHKSVSWYQQVLGQGPQFIFQYYEKEERGRGNFPDRFSARQFPNYSSELNVNALLLGDSALYLCASSLGELTQKPLHFGNGTRLTVT.

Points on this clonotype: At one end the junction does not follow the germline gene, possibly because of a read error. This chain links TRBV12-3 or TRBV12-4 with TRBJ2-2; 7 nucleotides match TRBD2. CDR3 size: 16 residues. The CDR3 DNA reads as TGTGCCAGCAGTTATCCCGTGGGAGGGAACGCCGGGGAGCTGTTTTTT. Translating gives CASSYPVGGNAGELFF.

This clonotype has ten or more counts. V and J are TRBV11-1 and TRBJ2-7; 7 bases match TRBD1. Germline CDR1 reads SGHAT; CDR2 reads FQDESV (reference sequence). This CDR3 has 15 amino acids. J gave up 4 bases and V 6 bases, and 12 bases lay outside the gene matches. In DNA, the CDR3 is TGTGCCAGCAGTCCCGGACAGGCCAAACCATACGAGCAGTACTTC. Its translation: CASSPGQAKPYEQYF.

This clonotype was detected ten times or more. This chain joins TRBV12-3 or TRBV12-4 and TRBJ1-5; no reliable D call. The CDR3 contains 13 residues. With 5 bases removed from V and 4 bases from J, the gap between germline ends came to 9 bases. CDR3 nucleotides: TGTGCCAGCAGTCCCGCCAGAAATCAGCCCCAGCATTTT. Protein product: CASSPARNQPQHF.

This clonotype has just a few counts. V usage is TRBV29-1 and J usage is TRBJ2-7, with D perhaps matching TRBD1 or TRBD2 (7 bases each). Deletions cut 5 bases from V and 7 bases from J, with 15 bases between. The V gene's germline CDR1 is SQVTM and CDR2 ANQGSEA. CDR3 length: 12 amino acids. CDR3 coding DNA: TGCAGCGTTAGGGAGGGGGCAAGGGAGCAGTACTTC. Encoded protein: CSVREGAREQYF.

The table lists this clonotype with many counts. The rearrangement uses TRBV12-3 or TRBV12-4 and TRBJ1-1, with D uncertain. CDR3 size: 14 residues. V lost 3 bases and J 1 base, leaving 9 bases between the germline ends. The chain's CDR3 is CASSFGQENTEAFF. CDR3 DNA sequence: TGTGCCAGCAGTTTCGGGCAGGAGAACACTGAAGCTTTCTTT.

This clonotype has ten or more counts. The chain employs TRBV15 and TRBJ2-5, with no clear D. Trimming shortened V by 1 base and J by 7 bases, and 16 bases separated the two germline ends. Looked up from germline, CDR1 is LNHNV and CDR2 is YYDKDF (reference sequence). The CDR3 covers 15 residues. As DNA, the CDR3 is TGTGCCACCAGCAGAGCTCAACTTCTAGGGTCGACCCAGTACTTC. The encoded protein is CATSRAQLLGSTQYF.

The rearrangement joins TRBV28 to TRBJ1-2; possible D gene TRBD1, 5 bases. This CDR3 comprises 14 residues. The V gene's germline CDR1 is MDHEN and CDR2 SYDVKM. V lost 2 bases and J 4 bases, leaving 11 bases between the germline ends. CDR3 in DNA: TGTGCCAGCAGTTTACCGGTCGGGGGCTATGGCTACACCTTC. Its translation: CASSLPVGGYGYTF.

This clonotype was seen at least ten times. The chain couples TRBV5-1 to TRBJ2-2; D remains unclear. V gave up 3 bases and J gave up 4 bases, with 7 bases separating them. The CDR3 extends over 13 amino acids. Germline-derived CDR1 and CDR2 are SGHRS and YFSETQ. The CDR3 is CASSYQVTGELFF. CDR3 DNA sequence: TGCGCCAGCAGCTATCAAGTCACCGGGGAGCTGTTTTTT. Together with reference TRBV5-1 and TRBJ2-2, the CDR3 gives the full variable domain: KAGVTQTPRYLIKTRGQQVTLSCSPISGHRSVSWYQQTPGQGLQFLFEYFSETQRNKGNFPGRFSGRQFSNSRSEMNVSTLELGDSALYLCASSYQVTGELFFGEGSRLTVL.

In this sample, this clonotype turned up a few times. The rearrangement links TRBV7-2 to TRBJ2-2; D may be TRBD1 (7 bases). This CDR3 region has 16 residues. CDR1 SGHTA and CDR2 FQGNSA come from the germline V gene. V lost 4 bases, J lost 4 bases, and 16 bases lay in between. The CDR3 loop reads CASSSLGRGATGELFF. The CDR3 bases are TGTGCCAGCAGCTCCCTGGGCAGGGGGGCCACCGGGGAGCTGTTTTTT. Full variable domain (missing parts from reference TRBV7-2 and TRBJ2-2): GAGVSQSPSNKVTEKGKDVELRCDPISGHTALYWYRQSLGQGLEFLIYFQGNSAPDKSGLPSDRFSAERTGGSVSTLTIQRTQQEDSAVYLCASSSLGRGATGELFFGEGSRLTVL.